Listed below are T cell receptor beta chains from one sample, sequenced in a study of T cell changes during pregnancy in multiple sclerosis. Clones were sequenced by immunoSEQ multiplex PCR, and TCRdb holds only the in-frame ones, with some missing. The data hold more than 55,000 clones, with around 90% observed a single time. The sequences come from peripheral blood, collected in the third trimester of pregnancy. Receptor source: a female donor with multiple sclerosis, enrolled in a pregnancy study. Both conserved end residues are part of each CDR3. A D gene is named only where the DNA matches it firmly. Not all rows give a size; the values are once, few, many and, for expanded clones, a class.

clone size: NA; J gene: TRBJ1-2; V gene: TRBV29-1; D gene: TRBD1; CDR3 protein: CSVAKTGGDGYTF; CDR3 DNA: TGCAGCGTTGCTAAGACAGGGGGCGACGGCTACACCTTC
clone size: NA; J gene: TRBJ2-2; V gene: TRBV6-1; D gene: TRBD2; CDR3 protein: CASSETGLAGYTGELFF; CDR3 DNA: TGTGCCAGCAGTGAAACAGGACTAGCGGGGTACACCGGGGAGCTGTTTTTT
clone size: NA; J gene: TRBJ2-1; V gene: TRBV5-1; D gene: TRBD2; CDR3 protein: CASSPGTSGITSYNEQFF; CDR3 DNA: TGCGCCAGCAGCCCCGGGACTAGCGGGATTACCTCCTACAATGAGCAGTTCTTC
clone size: NA; J gene: TRBJ2-3; V gene: TRBV7-9; D gene: TRBD2; CDR3 protein: CASSLSLAGADTQYF; CDR3 DNA: TGTGCCAGCAGCTTATCACTAGCGGGAGCAGATACGCAGTATTTT
clone size: NA; J gene: TRBJ2-2; V gene: TRBV6-1; D gene: NA; CDR3 protein: CASSEARVTGIGELFF; CDR3 DNA: TGTGCCAGCAGTGAAGCTCGTGTCACAGGGATCGGGGAGCTGTTTTTT
clone size: NA; J gene: TRBJ2-3; V gene: TRBV9; D gene: TRBD2; CDR3 protein: CASSVGLAGGTDTQYF; CDR3 DNA: TGTGCCAGCAGCGTAGGTTTAGCGGGAGGGACAGATACGCAGTATTTT
clone size: few; J gene: TRBJ1-2; V gene: TRBV2; D gene: NA; CDR3 protein: CASRDPPGIEGYTF; CDR3 DNA: TGTGCCAGCCGTGACCCCCCAGGGATTGAAGGCTACACCTTC
clone size: NA; J gene: TRBJ2-2; V gene: TRBV5-6; D gene: TRBD2; CDR3 protein: CASSFGLAGDGPGELFF; CDR3 DNA: TGTGCCAGCAGCTTTGGACTAGCGGGAGATGGGCCCGGGGAGCTGTTTTTT
clone size: NA; J gene: TRBJ1-3; V gene: TRBV10-3; D gene: NA; CDR3 protein: CAITGPGNTIYF; CDR3 DNA: TGTGCCATTACAGGACCCGGAAACACCATATATTTT
clone size: NA; J gene: TRBJ1-2; V gene: TRBV6-5; D gene: TRBD1; CDR3 protein: CASRRSGGFYGYTF; CDR3 DNA: TGTGCCAGCAGGAGGTCAGGGGGCTTCTATGGCTACACCTTC
clone size: once; J gene: TRBJ2-7; V gene: TRBV7-8; D gene: NA; CDR3 protein: CASSSEAYEQYF; CDR3 DNA: TGTGCCAGCAGCTCAGAAGCGTACGAGCAGTACTTC
clone size: NA; J gene: TRBJ2-5; V gene: TRBV7-2; D gene: TRBD2; CDR3 protein: CASSFSTSGSPQYF; CDR3 DNA: TGTGCCAGCAGCTTCTCGACTAGCGGGAGTCCCCAGTACTTC
clone size: NA; J gene: TRBJ2-4; V gene: TRBV27; D gene: TRBD2; CDR3 protein: CASSLSGSYDIQYF; CDR3 DNA: TGTGCCAGCAGTTTAAGCGGGAGTTATGACATTCAGTACTTC
clone size: NA; J gene: TRBJ2-3; V gene: TRBV2; D gene: NA; CDR3 protein: CASSGGARDTDTQYF; CDR3 DNA: TGTGCCAGCAGTGGCGGCGCCAGGGACACAGATACGCAGTATTTT
clone size: once; J gene: TRBJ2-1; V gene: TRBV5-4; D gene: NA; CDR3 protein: CASTGWTSGNEQFF; CDR3 DNA: TGTGCCAGCACTGGATGGACATCCGGCAATGAGCAGTTCTTC
clone size: NA; J gene: TRBJ1-2; V gene: TRBV5-4; D gene: NA; CDR3 protein: CASSGGGKSVLTGYTF; CDR3 DNA: TGTGCCAGCAGCGGAGGTGGTAAAAGCGTCCTGACGGGCTACACCTTC
clone size: NA; J gene: TRBJ2-5; V gene: TRBV21-1; D gene: NA; CDR3 protein: CASSNGETQYF; CDR3 DNA: TGTGCCAGCAGCAACGGGGAGACCCAGTACTTC
clone size: NA; J gene: TRBJ1-2; V gene: TRBV4-1; D gene: TRBD1; CDR3 protein: CASSLAGQGVNYGYTF; CDR3 DNA: TGCGCCAGCAGCCTGGCGGGACAGGGTGTAAACTATGGCTACACCTTC
clone size: NA; J gene: TRBJ1-3; V gene: TRBV2; D gene: NA; CDR3 protein: CASSIFDSSGNTIYF; CDR3 DNA: TGTGCCAGCAGTATTTTCGACAGCTCTGGAAACACCATATATTTT
clone size: NA; J gene: TRBJ2-7; V gene: TRBV29-1; D gene: NA; CDR3 protein: CSVELQSYEQYF; CDR3 DNA: TGCAGCGTTGAACTACAGTCCTACGAGCAGTACTTC
clone size: NA; J gene: TRBJ2-1; V gene: TRBV7-2; D gene: TRBD2; CDR3 protein: CASSLSGMKEQFF; CDR3 DNA: TGTGCCAGCAGCTTAAGCGGGATGAAAGAGCAGTTCTTC
clone size: NA; J gene: TRBJ2-1; V gene: TRBV5-1; D gene: TRBD2; CDR3 protein: CASGTSGLYNEQFF; CDR3 DNA: TGCGCCAGCGGGACTAGCGGGCTCTACAATGAGCAGTTCTTC
clone size: NA; J gene: TRBJ2-4; V gene: TRBV18; D gene: TRBD2; CDR3 protein: CASSAWTSIYIQYF; CDR3 DNA: TGTGCCAGCTCAGCTTGGACTAGCATATACATTCAGTACTTC
clone size: NA; J gene: TRBJ2-7; V gene: TRBV18; D gene: NA; CDR3 protein: CASSPGRTSGHEQYF; CDR3 DNA: TGTGCCAGCTCACCCGGCAGAACATCGGGTCACGAGCAGTACTTC
clone size: NA; J gene: TRBJ1-4; V gene: TRBV28; D gene: NA; CDR3 protein: CASSGPRHDEKLFF; CDR3 DNA: TGTGCCAGCAGTGGGCCCCGGCATGATGAAAAACTGTTTTTT
clone size: NA; J gene: TRBJ1-3; V gene: TRBV5-1; D gene: TRBD1; CDR3 protein: CASSAGQGNTIYF; CDR3 DNA: TGCGCCAGCAGCGCCGGACAGGGGAACACCATATATTTT
clone size: once; J gene: TRBJ1-4; V gene: TRBV19; D gene: NA; CDR3 protein: CASSMRGNEKLFF; CDR3 DNA: TGTGCCAGTAGTATGCGGGGGAATGAAAAACTGTTTTTT
clone size: NA; J gene: TRBJ2-1; V gene: TRBV6-1; D gene: NA; CDR3 protein: CASSEIRQTNLINEQFF; CDR3 DNA: TGTGCCAGCAGTGAAATAAGACAGACCAACCTTATCAATGAGCAGTTCTTC
clone size: NA; J gene: TRBJ2-2; V gene: TRBV10-1; D gene: TRBD2; CDR3 protein: CASSELAFANTGELFF; CDR3 DNA: TGCGCCAGCAGCGAACTAGCGTTCGCGAACACCGGGGAGCTGTTTTTT
clone size: few; J gene: TRBJ1-2; V gene: TRBV7-9; D gene: NA; CDR3 protein: CASSPPPTVQNGYTF; CDR3 DNA: TGTGCCAGCAGCCCCCCTCCGACAGTCCAGAATGGCTACACCTTC
clone size: NA; J gene: TRBJ1-2; V gene: TRBV28; D gene: NA; CDR3 protein: CASSLVPRNYGYTF; CDR3 DNA: TGTGCCAGCAGTTTAGTCCCTCGTAACTATGGCTACACCTTC
clone size: NA; J gene: TRBJ1-1; V gene: TRBV19; D gene: NA; CDR3 protein: CASSTEIGQPQNTEAFF; CDR3 DNA: TGTGCCAGTAGTACAGAAATCGGACAGCCTCAGAACACTGAAGCTTTCTTT
clone size: NA; J gene: TRBJ2-2; V gene: TRBV30; D gene: NA; CDR3 protein: CAWSVTESAGELFF; CDR3 DNA: TGTGCCTGGTCAGTGACAGAGTCGGCCGGGGAGCTGTTTTTT
clone size: NA; J gene: TRBJ1-5; V gene: TRBV5-4; D gene: NA; CDR3 protein: CASSLGGVNQPQHF; CDR3 DNA: TGTGCCAGCAGCTTGGGGGGGGTAAATCAGCCCCAGCATTTT
clone size: NA; J gene: TRBJ1-3; V gene: TRBV21-1; D gene: NA; CDR3 protein: CASSKVTAPSGNTIYF; CDR3 DNA: TGTGCCAGCAGCAAAGTTACAGCTCCTTCTGGAAACACCATATATTTT
clone size: NA; J gene: TRBJ2-7; V gene: TRBV9; D gene: TRBD2; CDR3 protein: CASSRNRGLAGETYEQYF; CDR3 DNA: TGTGCCAGCAGCCGAAACAGGGGACTAGCGGGGGAAACCTACGAGCAGTACTTC
clone size: NA; J gene: TRBJ1-1; V gene: TRBV5-1; D gene: NA; CDR3 protein: CASSSSTDNTEAFF; CDR3 DNA: TGCGCCAGCAGCTCGTCGACAGATAACACTGAAGCTTTCTTT
clone size: NA; J gene: TRBJ2-1; V gene: TRBV29-1; D gene: NA; CDR3 protein: CSVVGSSQFNEQFF; CDR3 DNA: TGCAGCGTTGTAGGGAGTAGTCAGTTCAATGAGCAGTTCTTC
clone size: NA; J gene: TRBJ2-5; V gene: TRBV7-2; D gene: NA; CDR3 protein: CASSLAGRRGRETQYF; CDR3 DNA: TGTGCCAGCAGCTTAGCGGGGAGGCGGGGACGAGAGACCCAGTACTTC
clone size: NA; J gene: TRBJ1-2; V gene: TRBV27; D gene: NA; CDR3 protein: CASSYRETNYGYTF; CDR3 DNA: TGTGCCAGCAGTTACAGGGAAACTAACTATGGCTACACCTTC
clone size: NA; J gene: TRBJ2-1; V gene: TRBV7-8; D gene: TRBD1; CDR3 protein: CASSTQTGAAYNEQFF; CDR3 DNA: TGTGCCAGCAGCACCCAGACAGGGGCTGCCTACAATGAGCAGTTCTTC
clone size: once; J gene: TRBJ2-3; V gene: TRBV5-1; D gene: NA; CDR3 protein: CASSLRSTTDTQYF; CDR3 DNA: TGCGCCAGCAGCCTGCGCTCTACCACAGATACGCAGTATTTT
clone size: NA; J gene: TRBJ2-1; V gene: TRBV28; D gene: TRBD2; CDR3 protein: CASSPLAGGLYNEQFF; CDR3 DNA: TGTGCCAGCAGTCCCTTAGCGGGAGGCTTGTACAATGAGCAGTTCTTC
clone size: few; J gene: TRBJ2-5; V gene: TRBV25-1; D gene: NA; CDR3 protein: CASSEPTRIIETQYF; CDR3 DNA: TGTGCCAGCAGTGAACCGACTAGAATAATAGAGACCCAGTACTTC
clone size: NA; J gene: TRBJ1-2; V gene: TRBV5-4; D gene: TRBD1; CDR3 protein: CASNPGQANYGYTF; CDR3 DNA: TGTGCCAGCAACCCGGGACAGGCTAATTATGGCTACACCTTC
clone size: NA; J gene: TRBJ2-6; V gene: TRBV7-6; D gene: TRBD2; CDR3 protein: CASSLRRTSGSSGANVLTF; CDR3 DNA: TGTGCCAGCAGCCTCCGAAGGACTAGCGGAAGCTCTGGGGCCAACGTCCTGACTTTC
clone size: NA; J gene: TRBJ2-7; V gene: TRBV5-1; D gene: TRBD1; CDR3 protein: CASSSRTGGYEQYF; CDR3 DNA: TGCGCCAGCAGCAGCCGGACAGGGGGCTACGAGCAGTACTTC